Below, 20 T cell receptor beta chains from the same sample are listed, as sequenced in a study of shared clonotypes between healthy human individuals. Sequencing used immunoSEQ multiplex PCR; TCRdb keeps in-frame clones, though not all of them. The sample holds roughly 2.5 million clones, more than 80% seen once. Sequenced material: naive CD4+ T cells sorted from blood. This sample's subset: CD45RA+ positively selected. The receptor set was obtained from a man aged 18-30 years in good health.

V gene TRBV4-3 combines with J gene TRBJ2-7; 7 bases agree with TRBD1. Trimming removed 3 bases from V and 3 bases from J; junction bases left unmatched: 5. The CDR3 is 14 amino acids. Per the germline V gene, CDR1 is LGHNA and CDR2 is YSLEER. CDR3 in DNA: TGCGCCAGCAGCCATACGGACAGGAACTACGAGCAGTACTTC. Translated: CASSHTDRNYEQYF.

The chain couples TRBV5-1 to TRBJ1-1; TRBD1 aligns across 8 bases. Germline V lookup: CDR1 SGHRS, CDR2 YFSETQ. J gave up 6 bases and V 2 bases, and 9 bases lay outside the gene matches. The CDR3 is made up of 15 amino acids. In DNA, the CDR3 is TGCGCCAGCAGCTTAACCGGGACAGGCGGCGCTGAAGCTTTCTTT. Its translation is CASSLTGTGGAEAFF. The full variable domain, in which reference TRBV5-1 and TRBJ1-1 provide the parts outside the CDR3, is KAGVTQTPRYLIKTRGQQVTLSCSPISGHRSVSWYQQTPGQGLQFLFEYFSETQRNKGNFPGRFSGRQFSNSRSEMNVSTLELGDSALYLCASSLTGTGGAEAFFGQGTRLTVV.

The chain is built from TRBV5-1 and TRBJ2-1, with a tentative D call TRBD1 (6 bases). Deletions cut 4 bases from V and 9 bases from J, with 17 bases between. CDR1 SGHRS and CDR2 YFSETQ come from the germline V gene. The CDR3 extends over 14 amino acids. The CDR3 DNA reads TGCGCCAGCAGCGAACAAACAGGGAAAACTGAGCAGTTCTTC. Encoded protein: CASSEQTGKTEQFF.

The chain has TRBV5-1 and TRBJ2-4, with 9 nucleotides matching TRBD1. The junction had 6 bases not matched to a gene; V was cut back by 0 bases and J by 5 bases. CDR1 and CDR2 from the germline V gene are SGHRS and YFSETQ. CDR3 length: 16 residues. The CDR3 reads CASSLAWDRDQNIQYF. DNA for the CDR3: TGCGCCAGCAGCTTGGCTTGGGACAGGGACCAAAACATTCAGTACTTC.

This clone was seen just once. V and J are TRBV5-6 and TRBJ1-2, with 9 bases identical to TRBD1. CDR1 and CDR2 (germline): SGHDT, YYEEEE. This CDR3 is built from 15 residues. The V gene end was trimmed by 0 bases and the J gene end by 6 bases; junction bases not matched to a gene: 6. The CDR3 bases are TGTGCCAGCAGCTTGGCGACAGGGGGGAGCAATGGCTACACCTTC. This sequence encodes CASSLATGGSNGYTF.

Notes on this clone: The sample holds other DNA sequences that translate to the same CDR3. The chain combines TRBV28 with TRBJ2-1; D is uncertain. This CDR3 comprises 12 residues. CDR1 is MDHEN, CDR2 SYDVKM, per germline. V was cut by 3 bases and J by 10 bases, with 10 bases left in between. The CDR3 sequence is CASSLLRAEQFF. DNA of the CDR3: TGTGCCAGCAGTTTGCTAAGGGCGGAGCAGTTCTTC.

Of note for this clone: At the DNA level, this CDR3 is encoded by other sequences in the same sample as well. The chain is built from TRBV7-2 and TRBJ2-7; possibly TRBD1 or TRBD2 for D (5 bases each). The CDR3 spans 14 residues. Trimming left V 0 bases short and J 0 bases short, with 6 bases between. CDR1 is SGHTA, CDR2 FQGNSA, per germline. This chain's CDR3 is CASSLAGGSYEQYF. DNA for the CDR3: TGTGCCAGCAGCTTAGCTGGGGGCTCCTACGAGCAGTACTTC.

The V call is TRBV7-9, the J call TRBJ2-3; D is unresolved. CDR3 length equals 16 residues. Germline CDR1 SEHNR, CDR2 FQNEAQ (reference sequence). Trimming stripped 2 bases from V and 2 bases from J, with 14 bases between. This chain's CDR3 is CASSLLQLGSTDTQYF. The CDR3 nucleotides are TGTGCCAGCAGCTTACTACAGCTCGGATCCACAGATACGCAGTATTTT.

Note on this clone: This CDR3 is also generated by other DNA sequences in the sample. The genes are TRBV5-1 and TRBJ1-3; no reliable D call. CDR1 SGHRS and CDR2 YFSETQ come from the germline V gene. V dropped 0 bases and J dropped 4 bases, with 8 bases sitting between them. This CDR3 has 14 amino acids. CDR3: CASSLDIGGNTIYF. CDR3 nucleotide sequence: TGCGCCAGCAGCTTGGACATAGGAGGAAACACCATATATTTT. The complete variable domain, with remaining parts taken from reference TRBV5-1 and TRBJ1-3, reads KAGVTQTPRYLIKTRGQQVTLSCSPISGHRSVSWYQQTPGQGLQFLFEYFSETQRNKGNFPGRFSGRQFSNSRSEMNVSTLELGDSALYLCASSLDIGGNTIYFGEGSWLTVV.

The gene calls are TRBV5-6 and TRBJ2-1; 7 bases fit TRBD2. Germline values: CDR1 SGHDT, CDR2 YYEEEE. Unmatched junction bases numbered 5, after V lost 4 bases and J lost 1 base. The CDR3 sequence is 15 residues long. The CDR3 loop reads CASSRRSGSYNEQFF. The CDR3 coding sequence is TGTGCCAGCAGCCGTCGTAGCGGGTCCTACAATGAGCAGTTCTTC.

The chain uses TRBV6-5 and TRBJ2-2; 10 nucleotides agree with TRBD1. The CDR3 runs to 16 residues. Germline CDR1 and CDR2: MNHEY and SVGAGI. Germline trimming cut 4 bases from V and 4 bases from J; bases unmatched to any gene: 6. CDR3 sequence: CASSFGQGVSTGELFF. The CDR3 DNA sequence: TGTGCCAGCAGTTTCGGACAGGGGGTCTCCACCGGGGAGCTGTTTTTT.

As regards this clone: Different DNA sequences within this sample yield the same CDR3. J is TRBJ2-3 and V is TRBV5-1; D possibly matches TRBD1 or TRBD2 (5 bases each). Germline V lookup: CDR1 SGHRS, CDR2 YFSETQ. Trimming shortened V by 0 bases and J by 1 base, and 9 bases separated the two germline ends. There are 15 residues in the CDR3. CDR3 amino acids: CASSLGQGGTDTQYF. CDR3 nucleotides: TGCGCCAGCAGCTTGGGCCAGGGAGGCACAGATACGCAGTATTTT. The full variable domain, in which reference TRBV5-1 and TRBJ2-3 provide the parts outside the CDR3, is KAGVTQTPRYLIKTRGQQVTLSCSPISGHRSVSWYQQTPGQGLQFLFEYFSETQRNKGNFPGRFSGRQFSNSRSEMNVSTLELGDSALYLCASSLGQGGTDTQYFGPGTRLTVL.

The gene calls are TRBV11-2 and TRBJ2-3; tentative D call: TRBD1 (6 bases). V was shortened by 4 bases and J by 0 bases, with 17 bases between the two germline ends. Germline CDR1 and CDR2: SGHAT and FQNNGV. The CDR3 sequence is 17 residues long. The CDR3 here is CASSSHPQGLSTDTQYF. In nucleotides, the CDR3 is TGTGCCAGCAGCTCACACCCACAGGGATTAAGCACAGATACGCAGTATTTT.

This rearrangement joins TRBV6-1 to TRBJ2-7; 8 positions agree with TRBD1. The germline CDR1 and CDR2 sequences are MNHNS and SASEGT. CDR3 length: 12 amino acids. The trim removed 10 bases at V and 0 bases at J, leaving 2 bases unmatched. CDR3 sequence reads: CANGQGSYEQYF. The CDR3 bases are TGTGCCAACGGACAGGGCTCCTACGAGCAGTACTTC.

This clone was seen only a few times. The chain recombines TRBV7-2 with TRBJ1-5; 10 bases agree with TRBD1. Germline lookup yields CDR1 SGHTA and CDR2 FQGNSA. J gave up 6 bases and V 8 bases, and 13 bases lay outside the gene matches. The CDR3 has 16 residues. CDR3 amino acids: CASSALGGQGSQPQHF. For the CDR3, the DNA is TGTGCCAGCTCCGCCTTGGGGGGACAGGGGAGTCAGCCCCAGCATTTT.

CDR3 DNA sequence: TGTGCCAGCAGCTTGGATCCAGGGTCGGTCTACGAGCAGTACTTC. It is translated as CASSLDPGSVYEQYF. The V gene is TRBV5-4, the J gene TRBJ2-7, with D perhaps TRBD1 (5 bases). Germline V gene data show CDR1 as SGHNT and CDR2 as YYREEE (reference sequence). Trimming pared 0 bases from V and 3 bases from J, leaving 13 bases between. This CDR3 comprises 15 residues.

The chain employs TRBV6-1 and TRBJ2-1; D is undetermined. Germline V gene data show CDR1 as MNHNS and CDR2 as SASEGT. The CDR3 has 14 amino acids. V lost 4 bases and J lost 9, with 16 bases in between. The CDR3 loop reads CASSVDTAPSEQFF. In nucleotides, the CDR3 is TGTGCCAGCAGTGTAGACACAGCACCCAGTGAGCAGTTCTTC.

This clone was counted only a few times. The chain couples TRBV10-3 to TRBJ2-4, with D uncertain. V dropped 2 bases and J dropped 0 bases, with 5 bases sitting between them. The CDR3 has 14 amino acids. Germline-derived CDR1 and CDR2 are ENHRY and SYGVKD. The CDR3 DNA reads TGTGCCATCAGTGAGCCAGTAGCCAAAAACATTCAGTACTTC. Translated, it gives CAISEPVAKNIQYF.

This chain uses TRBV5-1 with TRBJ2-1; a possible D gene is TRBD1 (6 bases). V lost 4 bases to trimming and J lost 8 bases, with 10 bases between them. CDR1 SGHRS and CDR2 YFSETQ come from the germline V gene. This CDR3 has 12 residues. The CDR3 DNA reads as TGCGCCAGCAGCCCCAGGGGCGATGAGCAGTTCTTC. It specifies CASSPRGDEQFF.

The chain has TRBV2 and TRBJ1-2; no reliable D call. V lost 4 bases, J lost 5 bases, and 17 bases lay in between. The CDR3 is 15 residues long. Germline CDR1 is SNHLY and CDR2 is FYNNEI. Here the CDR3 reads CASSAEIPSAYGYTF. CDR3 DNA sequence: TGTGCCAGCAGTGCGGAGATTCCTAGCGCTTATGGCTACACCTTC.